These 11 T cell receptor beta chains originate from one sample sequenced in a study of T cells in Graves' hyperthyroidism and ophthalmopathy. Amplified TCR beta CDR3 regions came from RNA transcripts. First-round RT-PCR of the TCR CDR3 relied on the HTBI primer set. MiXCR, applied by TCRdb to the multiplex PCR reads, yields one record per CDR3 protein. The table shows some 570,000 distinct CDR3 sequences, with 14% occurring only once. Input material: blood. The receptors here all came from a woman aged 18-30 years with Graves' ophthalmopathy.

In its sample, this clonotype was seen many times. V gene TRBV18 combines with J gene TRBJ1-2, with D hard to call. Trimming took off 3 bases at V and 8 bases at J, with 7 bases between the two ends. Germline assignment: CDR1 KGHSH and CDR2 LQKENI. The length of the CDR3 is 11 residues. CDR3 nucleotides: TGTGCCAGCTCACCGGTGTTGGGCTACACCTTC. Amino acids: CASSPVLGYTF.

On this clonotype: A read error may explain this, as a much larger clone is one base away. The rearrangement uses TRBV11-1 and TRBJ2-7; 7 bases line up with TRBD2. This CDR3 has 15 residues. Germline loops: CDR1 SGHAT, CDR2 FQDESV (reference sequence). The CDR3 region is CASSLAGGPIYERYF. CDR3 sequence (DNA): TGTGCCAGCAGCTTAGCGGGAGGGCCTATCTACGAGCGGTACTTC.

This clonotype was seen more than once but under ten times. The chain has TRBV2 and TRBJ1-1; D unclear. The CDR3 is 13 amino acids. CDR1 and CDR2 (germline): SNHLY, FYNNEI. V was clipped by 8 bases and J by 0 bases, with 10 bases between them. In DNA form, the CDR3 reads TGTGCCAGCGGTGTAGACATGAACACTGAAGCTTTCTTT. It specifies CASGVDMNTEAFF.

This clonotype appeared many times. The chain combines TRBV12-3 or TRBV12-4 with TRBJ2-1; TRBD2 is a possible D gene (6 bases). The CDR3 runs to 14 residues. Trimming pared 0 bases from V and 10 bases from J, leaving 13 bases between. The CDR3 protein is CASSLAGGGGEQFF. CDR3 sequence (DNA): TGTGCCAGCAGTTTAGCGGGAGGTGGGGGGGAGCAGTTCTTC.

The genes are TRBV10-2 and TRBJ2-3; 8 positions match TRBD2. This CDR3 comprises 14 residues. Germline values: CDR1 WSHSY, CDR2 SAAADI. J was trimmed by 3 bases and V by 9 bases; bases with no gene match: 8. The CDR3 protein is CASRAGAGTDTQYF. The CDR3 DNA follows: TGCGCCAGTAGAGCGGGAGCGGGGACAGATACGCAGTATTTT.

This clonotype has only a few counts. The chain uses TRBV20-1 and TRBJ2-7; 8 bases are shared with TRBD1. This CDR3 spans 13 amino acids. The V gene's germline CDR1 is DFQATT and CDR2 SNEGSKA (reference sequence). V dropped 5 bases and J dropped 3; count of bases not matched to a gene: 6. The CDR3 here is CSAPTGGLYEQYF. CDR3 nucleotide sequence: TGCAGTGCTCCTACAGGGGGGCTCTACGAGCAGTACTTC.

This clonotype was picked up a small number of times. The chain employs TRBV30 and TRBJ2-6, with D maybe TRBD2 (6 bases). Germline CDR1 reads GTSNPN; CDR2 reads SVGIG (reference sequence). This CDR3 is built from 14 residues. The V gene lost 1 base and the J gene lost 2 bases, with 6 bases spanning the gap. The CDR3 region has the DNA TGTGCCTGGAGTGGGGGGGCTGGGGCCAACGTCCTGACTTTC. Its translation: CAWSGGAGANVLTF.

This clonotype appeared many times. The rearrangement joins TRBV7-2 to TRBJ2-7; TRBD2 might be the D (6 bases). The ends were cut back, 5 bases at V and 2 bases at J, with 13 bases in the middle. This CDR3 is 14 amino acids long. Germline CDR1 SGHTA, CDR2 FQGNSA. The CDR3 DNA sequence: TGTGCCAGCAGCCTCCCGGAGCGGGCCTACGAGCAGTACTTC. Translation: CASSLPERAYEQYF.

This clonotype was seen at least ten times. The chain combines TRBV20-1 with TRBJ2-3; D gene unclear. CDR1 is DFQATT, CDR2 SNEGSKA, per germline (reference sequence). V was shortened by 7 bases and J by 5 bases, with 16 bases between the two germline ends. This CDR3 spans 13 amino acids. In DNA, the CDR3 is TGCAGTGTCCTCCTCCCTAGGGAAGATACGCAGTATTTT. It encodes CSVLLPREDTQYF.

Details on this clonotype: A junction boundary mismatches the germline segment, possibly from a read error. The chain recombines TRBV19 with TRBJ2-1, with TRBD1 matching 9 bases. Germline CDR1 is LNHDA and CDR2 is SQIVND (reference sequence). The CDR3 covers 16 residues. CDR3 in DNA: TGTGCCAGTGGTATAGGGACAGGGAACCTGTACAATGAGCAGTTCTTC. It codes for CASGIGTGNLYNEQFF. Looking up the rest from reference TRBV19 and TRBJ2-1 gives the full variable domain: DGGITQSPKYLFRKEGQNVTLSCEQNLNHDAMYWYRQDPGQGLRLIYYSQIVNDFQKGDIAEGYSVSREKKESFPLTVTSAQKNPTAFYLCASGIGTGNLYNEQFFGPGTRLTVL.

This clonotype showed up many times. J is TRBJ1-1 and V is TRBV20-1; TRBD1 matches at 8 bases. The CDR3 length is 13 residues. The germline V gene has CDR1 DFQATT and CDR2 SNEGSKA (reference sequence). J lost 5 bases, V lost 4 bases, and 6 bases had no gene match. The CDR3 loop is CSATQGAETEAFF. CDR3 DNA: TGCAGTGCTACCCAGGGGGCGGAGACTGAAGCTTTCTTT.